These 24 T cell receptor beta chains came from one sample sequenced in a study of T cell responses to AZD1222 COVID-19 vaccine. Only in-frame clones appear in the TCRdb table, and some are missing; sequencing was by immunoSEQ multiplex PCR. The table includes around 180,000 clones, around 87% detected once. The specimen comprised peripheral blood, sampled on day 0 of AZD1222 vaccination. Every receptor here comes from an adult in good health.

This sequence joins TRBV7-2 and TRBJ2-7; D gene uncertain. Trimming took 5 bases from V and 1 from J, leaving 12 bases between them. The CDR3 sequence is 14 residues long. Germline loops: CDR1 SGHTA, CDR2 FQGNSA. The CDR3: CASSPAPRSYEQYF. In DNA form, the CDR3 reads TGTGCCAGCAGCCCAGCCCCCAGGTCCTACGAGCAGTACTTC. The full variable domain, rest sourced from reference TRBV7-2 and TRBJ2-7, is GAGVSQSPSNKVTEKGKDVELRCDPISGHTALYWYRQSLGQGLEFLIYFQGNSAPDKSGLPSDRFSAERTGGSVSTLTIQRTQQEDSAVYLCASSPAPRSYEQYFGPGTRLTVT.

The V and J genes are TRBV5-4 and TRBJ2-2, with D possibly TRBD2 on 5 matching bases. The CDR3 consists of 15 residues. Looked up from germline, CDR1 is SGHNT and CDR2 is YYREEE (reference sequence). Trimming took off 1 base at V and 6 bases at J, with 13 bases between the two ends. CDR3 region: CASSLISGNPGELFF. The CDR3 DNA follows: TGTGCCAGCAGCTTGATATCCGGGAATCCCGGGGAGCTGTTTTTT.

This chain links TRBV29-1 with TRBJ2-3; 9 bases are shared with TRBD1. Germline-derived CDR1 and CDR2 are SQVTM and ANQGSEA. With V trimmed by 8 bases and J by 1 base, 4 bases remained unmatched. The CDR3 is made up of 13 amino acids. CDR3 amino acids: CSHRDRGTDTQYF. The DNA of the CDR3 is TGCAGCCACCGGGACAGGGGCACAGATACGCAGTATTTT.

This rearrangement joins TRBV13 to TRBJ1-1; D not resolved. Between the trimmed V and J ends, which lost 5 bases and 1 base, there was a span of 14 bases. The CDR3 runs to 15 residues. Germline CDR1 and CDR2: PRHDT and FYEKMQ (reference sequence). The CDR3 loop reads CASSPRLIKNTEAFF. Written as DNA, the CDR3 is TGTGCCAGCAGCCCCAGACTCATTAAGAACACTGAAGCTTTCTTT.

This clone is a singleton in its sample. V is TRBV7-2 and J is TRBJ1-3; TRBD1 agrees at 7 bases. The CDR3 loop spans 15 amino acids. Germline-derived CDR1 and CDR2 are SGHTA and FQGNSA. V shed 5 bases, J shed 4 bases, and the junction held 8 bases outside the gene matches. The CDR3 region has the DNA TGTGCCAGCAGCCCCTCCGCGGGACAGGGAAACACCATATATTTT. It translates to CASSPSAGQGNTIYF.

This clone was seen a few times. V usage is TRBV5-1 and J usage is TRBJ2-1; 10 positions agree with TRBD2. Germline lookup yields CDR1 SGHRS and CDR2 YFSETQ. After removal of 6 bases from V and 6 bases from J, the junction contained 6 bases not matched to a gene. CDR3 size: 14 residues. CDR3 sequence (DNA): TGCGCCAGCATAAGGGCTAGCGGGGGCAATGAGCAGTTCTTC. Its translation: CASIRASGGNEQFF.

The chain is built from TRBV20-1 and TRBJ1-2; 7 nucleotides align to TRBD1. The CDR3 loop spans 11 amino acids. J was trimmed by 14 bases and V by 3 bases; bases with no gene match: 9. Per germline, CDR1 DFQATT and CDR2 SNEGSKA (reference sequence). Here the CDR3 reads CSASTDRAGTF. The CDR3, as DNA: TGCAGTGCTAGCACTGACAGGGCTGGAACCTTC.

The chain's CDR3 is CAWGRDRARANYGYTF. CDR3 DNA: TGTGCCTGGGGCCGGGACAGGGCTCGAGCTAACTATGGCTACACCTTC. The chain employs TRBV30 and TRBJ1-2; 9 positions match TRBD1. Trimming took 5 bases from V and 0 from J; bases not matched to a gene: 10. The germline V gene encodes CDR1 GTSNPN and CDR2 SVGIG (reference sequence). The CDR3 extends over 16 amino acids. Complete variable domain (other parts from reference TRBV30 and TRBJ1-2): SQTIHQWPATLVQPVGSPLSLECTVEGTSNPNLYWYRQAAGRGLQLLFYSVGIGQISSEVPQNLSASRPQDRQFILSSKKLLLSDSGFYLCAWGRDRARANYGYTFGSGTRLTVV.

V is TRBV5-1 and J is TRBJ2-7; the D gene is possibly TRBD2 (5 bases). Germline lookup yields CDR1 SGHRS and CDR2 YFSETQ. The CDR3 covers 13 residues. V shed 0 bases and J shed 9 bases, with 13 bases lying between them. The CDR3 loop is CASSLGLPRGQYF. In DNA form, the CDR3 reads TGCGCCAGCAGCTTGGGACTTCCCCGGGGGCAGTACTTC.

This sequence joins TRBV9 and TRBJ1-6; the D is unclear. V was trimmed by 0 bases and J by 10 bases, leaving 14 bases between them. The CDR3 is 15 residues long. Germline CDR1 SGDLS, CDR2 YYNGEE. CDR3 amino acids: CASSVGGWGRSPLHF. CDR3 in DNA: TGTGCCAGCAGCGTAGGGGGTTGGGGTAGGTCACCCCTCCACTTT.

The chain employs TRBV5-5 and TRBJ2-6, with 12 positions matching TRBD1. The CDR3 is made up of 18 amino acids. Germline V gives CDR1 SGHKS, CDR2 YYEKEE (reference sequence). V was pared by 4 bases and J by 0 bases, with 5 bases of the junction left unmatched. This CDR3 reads CASSDRDRGPSGANVLTF. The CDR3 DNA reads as TGTGCCAGCAGCGACCGGGACAGGGGGCCCTCTGGGGCCAACGTCCTGACTTTC.

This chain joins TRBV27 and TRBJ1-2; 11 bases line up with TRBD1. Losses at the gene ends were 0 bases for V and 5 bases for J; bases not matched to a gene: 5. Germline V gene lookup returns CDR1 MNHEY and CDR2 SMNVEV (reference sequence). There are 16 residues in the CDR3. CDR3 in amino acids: CASSLSGTGGRYGYTF. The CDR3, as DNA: TGTGCCAGCAGTTTATCCGGGACAGGGGGGAGATATGGCTACACCTTC.

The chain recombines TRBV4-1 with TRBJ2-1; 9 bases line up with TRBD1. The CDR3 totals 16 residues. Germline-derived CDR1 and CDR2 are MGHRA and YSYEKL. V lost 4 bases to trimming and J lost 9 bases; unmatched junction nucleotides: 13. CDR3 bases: TGCGCCAGCAGCCGGATCCCGGGACAGGGAGGCGGTGAGCAGTTCTTC. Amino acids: CASSRIPGQGGGEQFF.

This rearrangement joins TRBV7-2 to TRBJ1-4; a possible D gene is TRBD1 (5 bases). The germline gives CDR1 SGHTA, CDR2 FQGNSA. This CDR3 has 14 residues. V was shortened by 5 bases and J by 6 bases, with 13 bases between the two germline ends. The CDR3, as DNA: TGTGCCAGCAGCCCGAGGCGGGGGGATGAAAAACTGTTTTTT. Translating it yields CASSPRRGDEKLFF.

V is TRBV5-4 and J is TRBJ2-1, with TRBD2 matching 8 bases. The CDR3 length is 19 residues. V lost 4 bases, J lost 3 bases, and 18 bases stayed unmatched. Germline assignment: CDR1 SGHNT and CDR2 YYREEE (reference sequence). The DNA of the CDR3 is TGTGCCAGCAGCCTGCGGGAAGCGGGGGCTGGACTGGGCTACAATGAGCAGTTCTTC. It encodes CASSLREAGAGLGYNEQFF.

The CDR3, as DNA: TGTGCCAGCAGGATGAGCGGGTCGAACACCGGGGAGCTGTTTTTT. Translation gives CASRMSGSNTGELFF. The rearrangement links TRBV2 to TRBJ2-2, with a weak D call TRBD2 (6 bases). Trimming took off 6 bases at V and 0 bases at J, with 11 bases between the two ends. The CDR3 consists of 15 residues. Per germline, CDR1 SNHLY and CDR2 FYNNEI.

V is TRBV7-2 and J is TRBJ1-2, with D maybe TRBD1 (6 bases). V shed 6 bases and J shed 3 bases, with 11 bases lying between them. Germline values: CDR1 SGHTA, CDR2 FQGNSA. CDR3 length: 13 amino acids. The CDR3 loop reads CASRETGYYGYTF. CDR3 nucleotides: TGTGCCAGCAGAGAGACAGGATACTATGGCTACACCTTC.

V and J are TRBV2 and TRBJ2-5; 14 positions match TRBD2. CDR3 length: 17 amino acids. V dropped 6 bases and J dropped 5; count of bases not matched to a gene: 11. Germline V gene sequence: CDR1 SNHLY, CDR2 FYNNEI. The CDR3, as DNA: TGTGCCAGCAGAGGACGGACTAGCGGGGGGCCGGGGGAGACCCAGTACTTC. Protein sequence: CASRGRTSGGPGETQYF.

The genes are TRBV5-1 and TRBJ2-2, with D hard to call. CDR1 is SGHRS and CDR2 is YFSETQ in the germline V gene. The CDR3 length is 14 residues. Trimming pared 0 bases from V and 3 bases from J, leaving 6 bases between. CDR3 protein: CASSLDGYTGELFF. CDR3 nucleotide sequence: TGCGCCAGCAGCTTGGACGGCTACACCGGGGAGCTGTTTTTT.

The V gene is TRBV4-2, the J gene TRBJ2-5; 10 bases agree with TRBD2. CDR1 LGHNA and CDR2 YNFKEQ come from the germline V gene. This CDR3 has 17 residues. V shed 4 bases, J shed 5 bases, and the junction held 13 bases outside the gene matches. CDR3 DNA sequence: TGTGCCAGCAGCCCGAGGGGTCCCAGCGGGGGGGCGGAGACCCAGTACTTC. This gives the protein CASSPRGPSGGAETQYF.

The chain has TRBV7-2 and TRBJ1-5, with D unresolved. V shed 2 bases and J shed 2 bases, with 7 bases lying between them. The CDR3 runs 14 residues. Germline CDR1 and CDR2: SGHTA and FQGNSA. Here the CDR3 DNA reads TGTGCCAGCAGCTTATATGAGGGCAATCAGCCCCAGCATTTT. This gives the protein CASSLYEGNQPQHF.

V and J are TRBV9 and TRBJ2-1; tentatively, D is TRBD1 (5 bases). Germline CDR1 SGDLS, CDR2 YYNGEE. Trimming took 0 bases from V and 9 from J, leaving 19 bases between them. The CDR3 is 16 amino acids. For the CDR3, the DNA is TGTGCCAGCAGCGTAGAGGGCAGGGCCGTAGTTACTGAGCAGTTCTTC. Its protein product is CASSVEGRAVVTEQFF.

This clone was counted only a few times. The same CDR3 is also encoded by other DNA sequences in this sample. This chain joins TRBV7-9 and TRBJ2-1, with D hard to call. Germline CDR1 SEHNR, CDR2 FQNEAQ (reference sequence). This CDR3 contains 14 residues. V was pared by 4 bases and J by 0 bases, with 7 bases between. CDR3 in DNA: TGTGCCAGCAGCTCCGAGTACTCCTACAATGAGCAGTTCTTC. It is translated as CASSSEYSYNEQFF.

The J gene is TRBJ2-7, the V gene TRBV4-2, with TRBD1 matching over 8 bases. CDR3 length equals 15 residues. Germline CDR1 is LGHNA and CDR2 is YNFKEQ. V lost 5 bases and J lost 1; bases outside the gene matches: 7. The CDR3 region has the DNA TGTGCCAGCAGCGCCCTTCAGGGGGCTTCCTACGAGCAGTACTTC. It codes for CASSALQGASYEQYF.